Described below is a single T cell receptor beta chain sequence and its context. Its specific antigen is unknown. No per-base quality is available; no much larger clone lies one base away. These data are taken from a study of response to subunit inactivated influenza vaccine (dated by TCRdb to the late 2010s). The study in broad terms: To follow how T cells responded to a trivalent subunit inactivated influenza vaccine, the researchers relied on deep quantitative profiling of the T cell receptor repertoire. What the authors observed across the whole study: The authors proposed that each seasonal influenza vaccination may bring in only a limited number of new T cells.

Trimming at the junction amounts to 4 bases on V and 0 bases on J, and the germline ends lie 10 bases apart. The germline V gene encodes CDR1 ENHRY and CDR2 SYGVKD. The CDR3 sequence holds 14 residues, the cysteine and phenylalanine included. Just CDR3 DNA is preserved here, 42 bases in frame from base 1. Receptor amplification or capture employed RT-PCR. TCRdb records Illumina HiSeq 2500 as the sequencer. In TCRdb, the public reads were trimmed at Q25 with fastp and aligned with MiXCR, with productive beta chains retained. Records with the same CDR3 protein are collapsed into one entry carrying the most frequent genes and DNA. In this sample the table shows just under 550,000 distinct CDR3 sequences, approximately 22% of which occur a single time. 2.5% to 3% of the sample comes from the top ten. These records were also assigned to another study, of T cells expressing NK-cell markers. That second publication adds: TCR beta cDNA libraries were made by 5'RACE template switching that added a universal primer site and unique molecular identifiers. About eight donors provided sorted CD3+CD56+NKG2C+, CD3+CD56+NKG2C- and CD3+CD56-NKG2C+ T-cell subsets, whose TCR beta-chain repertoires were profiled. Seven of the eight sequenced donors were HCMV-seropositive and one was HCMV-seronegative. In several experiments an anti-gammadeltaTCR antibody was added to restrict sorting to alphabetaTCR-expressing T cells. In several donors, the dominant CD3+CD56+NKG2C+ clonotypes were found to rank among the top 10 CD8+ clonotypes and to make up about 1.0-7.5% of CD8+ T cells. Those dominant clonotypes were again the most abundant among CD3+CD56-NKG2C+ cells in a few donors, at roughly 28.3-65%. Whether the expanded NKG2C-expressing T cell clones were specific for HCMV antigens remained unclear. The eight sequenced donors were randomly selected healthy volunteers, three men and five women. To determine HCMV serostatus, a commercial ELISA kit was used to detect HCMV-specific IgG in serum. Ficoll density gradient centrifugation was used to isolate peripheral blood mononuclear cells from blood. CD4+ and CD8+ T cells were isolated from PBMC by magnetic immunoseparation with Miltenyi isolation kits. cDNA synthesis was primed from the TCR beta constant segment and was followed by two successive PCR amplification steps. Sequencing of the libraries produced 2 x 150 bp reads on Illumina HiSeq 2000/2500, MiSeq or NextSeq. MIGEC was used to demultiplex reads and group the reads by UMI, and MiTCR was used to assemble and quantify clonotypes. To exclude erroneous sequences, only TCR cDNA sequences supported by at least two reads were retained. The tcR package was used for downstream repertoire analysis, and clonotypes were matched between fractions using CDR3 nucleotide sequence together with V segment. VDJmatch was used to annotate antigen specificity against VDJdb, with one amino acid substitution allowed in CDR3.

This sample comprised CD4+ T cells sorted from PBMCs, obtained 11 to 12 days after vaccination. This clonotype originated in a man aged 50-59 years who received an inactivated influenza vaccine. Donor details come from another sample of the same person, matched by shared clones. The chain uses TRBV10-3 and TRBJ2-7; D gene: possibly TRBD2, on 6 matching bases. CDR3 region: CAISVLGGSYEQYF. The DNA sequence is TGTGCCATCAGTGTGTTGGGGGGCTCCTACGAGCAGTACTTC.